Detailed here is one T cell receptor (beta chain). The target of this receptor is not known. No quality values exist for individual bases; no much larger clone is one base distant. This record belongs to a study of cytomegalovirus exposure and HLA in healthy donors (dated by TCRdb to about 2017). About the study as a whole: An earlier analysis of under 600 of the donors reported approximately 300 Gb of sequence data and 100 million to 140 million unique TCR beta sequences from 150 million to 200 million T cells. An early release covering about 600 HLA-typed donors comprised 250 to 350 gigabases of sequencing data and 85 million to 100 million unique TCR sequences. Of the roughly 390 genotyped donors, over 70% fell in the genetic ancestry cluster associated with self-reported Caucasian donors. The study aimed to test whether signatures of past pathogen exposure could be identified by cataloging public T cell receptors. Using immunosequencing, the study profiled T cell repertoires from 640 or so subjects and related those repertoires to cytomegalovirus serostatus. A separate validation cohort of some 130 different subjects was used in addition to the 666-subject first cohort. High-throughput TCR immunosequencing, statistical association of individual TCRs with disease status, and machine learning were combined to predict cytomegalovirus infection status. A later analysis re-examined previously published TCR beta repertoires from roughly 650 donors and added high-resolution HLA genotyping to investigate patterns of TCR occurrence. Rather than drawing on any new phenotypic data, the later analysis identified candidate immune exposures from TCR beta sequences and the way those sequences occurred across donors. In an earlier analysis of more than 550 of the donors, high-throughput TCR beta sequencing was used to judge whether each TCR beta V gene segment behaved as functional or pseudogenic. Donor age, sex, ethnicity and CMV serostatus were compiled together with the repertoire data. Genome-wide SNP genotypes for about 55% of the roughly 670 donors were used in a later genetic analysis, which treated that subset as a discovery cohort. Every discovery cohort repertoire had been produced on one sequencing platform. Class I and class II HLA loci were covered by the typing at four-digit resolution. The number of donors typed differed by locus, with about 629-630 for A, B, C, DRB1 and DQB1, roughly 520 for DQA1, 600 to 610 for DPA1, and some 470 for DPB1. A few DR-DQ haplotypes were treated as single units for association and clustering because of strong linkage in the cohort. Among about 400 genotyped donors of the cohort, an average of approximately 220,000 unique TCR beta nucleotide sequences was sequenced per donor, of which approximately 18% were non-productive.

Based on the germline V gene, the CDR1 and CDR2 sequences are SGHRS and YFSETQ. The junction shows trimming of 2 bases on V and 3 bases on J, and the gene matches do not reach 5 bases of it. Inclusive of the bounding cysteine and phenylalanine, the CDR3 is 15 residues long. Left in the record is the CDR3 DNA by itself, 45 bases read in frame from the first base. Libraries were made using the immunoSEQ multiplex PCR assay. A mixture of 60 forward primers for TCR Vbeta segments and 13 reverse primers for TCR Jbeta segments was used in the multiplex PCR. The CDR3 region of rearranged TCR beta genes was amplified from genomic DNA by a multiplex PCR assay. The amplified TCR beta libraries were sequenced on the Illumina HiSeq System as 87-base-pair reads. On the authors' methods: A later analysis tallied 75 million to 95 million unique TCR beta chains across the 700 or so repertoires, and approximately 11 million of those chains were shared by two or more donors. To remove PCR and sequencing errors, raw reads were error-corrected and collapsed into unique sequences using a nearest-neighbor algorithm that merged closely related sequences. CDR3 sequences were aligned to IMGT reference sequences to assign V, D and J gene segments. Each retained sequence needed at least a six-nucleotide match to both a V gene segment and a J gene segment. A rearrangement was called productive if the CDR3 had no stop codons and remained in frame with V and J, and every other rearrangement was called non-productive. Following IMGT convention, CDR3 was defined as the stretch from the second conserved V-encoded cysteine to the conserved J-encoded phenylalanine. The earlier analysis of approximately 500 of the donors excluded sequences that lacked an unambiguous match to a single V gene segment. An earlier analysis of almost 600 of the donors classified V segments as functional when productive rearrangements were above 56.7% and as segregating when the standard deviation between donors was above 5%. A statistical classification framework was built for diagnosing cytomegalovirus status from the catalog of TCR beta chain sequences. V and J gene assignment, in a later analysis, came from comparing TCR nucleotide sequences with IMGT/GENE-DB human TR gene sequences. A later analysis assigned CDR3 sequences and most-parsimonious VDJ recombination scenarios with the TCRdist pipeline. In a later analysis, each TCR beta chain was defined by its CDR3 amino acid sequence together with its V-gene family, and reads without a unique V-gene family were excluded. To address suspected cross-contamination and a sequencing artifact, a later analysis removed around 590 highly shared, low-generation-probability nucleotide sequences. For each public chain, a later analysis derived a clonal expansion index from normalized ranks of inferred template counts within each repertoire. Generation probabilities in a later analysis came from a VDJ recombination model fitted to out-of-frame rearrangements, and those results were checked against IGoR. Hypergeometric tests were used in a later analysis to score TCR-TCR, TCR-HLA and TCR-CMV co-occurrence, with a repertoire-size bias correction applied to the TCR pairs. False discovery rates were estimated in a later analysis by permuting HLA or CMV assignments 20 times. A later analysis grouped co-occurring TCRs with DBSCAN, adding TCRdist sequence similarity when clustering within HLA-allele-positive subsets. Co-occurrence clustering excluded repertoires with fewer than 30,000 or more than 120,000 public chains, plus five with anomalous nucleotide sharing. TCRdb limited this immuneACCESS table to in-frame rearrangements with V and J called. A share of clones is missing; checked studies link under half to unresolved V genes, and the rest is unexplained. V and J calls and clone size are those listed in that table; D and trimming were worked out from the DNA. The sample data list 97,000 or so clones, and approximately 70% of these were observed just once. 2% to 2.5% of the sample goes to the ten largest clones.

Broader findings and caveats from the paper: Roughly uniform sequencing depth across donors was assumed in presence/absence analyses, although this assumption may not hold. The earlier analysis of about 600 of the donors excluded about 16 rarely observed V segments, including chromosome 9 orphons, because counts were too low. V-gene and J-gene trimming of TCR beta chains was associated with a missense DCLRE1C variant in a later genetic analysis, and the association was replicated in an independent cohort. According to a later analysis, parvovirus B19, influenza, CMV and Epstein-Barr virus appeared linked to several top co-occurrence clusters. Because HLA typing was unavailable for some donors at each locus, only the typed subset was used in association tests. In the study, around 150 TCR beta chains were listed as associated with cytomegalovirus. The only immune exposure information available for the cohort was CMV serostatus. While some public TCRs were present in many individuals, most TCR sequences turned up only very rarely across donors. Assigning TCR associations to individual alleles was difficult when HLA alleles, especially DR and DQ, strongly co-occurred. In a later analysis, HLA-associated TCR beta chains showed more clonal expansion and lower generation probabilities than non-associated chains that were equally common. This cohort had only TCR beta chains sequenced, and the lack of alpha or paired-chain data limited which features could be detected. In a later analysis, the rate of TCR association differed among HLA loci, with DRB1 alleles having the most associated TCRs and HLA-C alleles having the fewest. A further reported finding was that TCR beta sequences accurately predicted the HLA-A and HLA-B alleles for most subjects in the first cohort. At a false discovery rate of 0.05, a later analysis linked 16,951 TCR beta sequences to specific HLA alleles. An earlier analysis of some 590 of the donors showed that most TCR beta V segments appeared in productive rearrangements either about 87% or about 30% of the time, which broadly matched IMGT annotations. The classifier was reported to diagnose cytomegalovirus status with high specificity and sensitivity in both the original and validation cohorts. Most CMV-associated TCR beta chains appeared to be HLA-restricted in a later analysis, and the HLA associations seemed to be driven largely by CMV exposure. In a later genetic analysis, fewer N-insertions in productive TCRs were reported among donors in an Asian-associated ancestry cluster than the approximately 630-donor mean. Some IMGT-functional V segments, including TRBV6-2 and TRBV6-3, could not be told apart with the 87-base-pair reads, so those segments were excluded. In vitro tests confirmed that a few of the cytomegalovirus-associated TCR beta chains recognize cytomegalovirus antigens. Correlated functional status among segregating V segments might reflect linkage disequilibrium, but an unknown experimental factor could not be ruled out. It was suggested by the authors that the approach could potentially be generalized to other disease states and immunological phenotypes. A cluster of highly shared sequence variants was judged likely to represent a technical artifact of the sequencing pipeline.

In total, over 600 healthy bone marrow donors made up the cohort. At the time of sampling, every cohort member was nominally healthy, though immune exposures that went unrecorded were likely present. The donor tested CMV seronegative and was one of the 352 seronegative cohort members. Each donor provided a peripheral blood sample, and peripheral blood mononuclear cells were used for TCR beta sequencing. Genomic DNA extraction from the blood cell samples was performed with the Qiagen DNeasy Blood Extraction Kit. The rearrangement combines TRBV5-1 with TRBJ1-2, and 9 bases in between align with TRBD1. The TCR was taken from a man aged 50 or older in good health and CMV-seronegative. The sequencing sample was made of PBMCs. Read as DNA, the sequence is TGCGCCAGCAGCTTCCTTGACAGGGGGGACTATGGCTACACCTTC. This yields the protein CASSFLDRGDYGYTF.